This TCR beta chain was sequenced for a study of early T cells in non-severe SARS-CoV-2 infection. Whole-study results and caveats: Lookups in VDJdb leaned toward anti-spike CD8 responses and missed private and CD4 specificities.

This clonotype has ten or more counts. The antigen remains unidentified. V was trimmed by 0 bases and J by 0 bases, leaving 9 bases between them. Germline V gene sequence: CDR1 GTSNPN, CDR2 SVGIG (reference sequence). This CDR3 region has 14 residues. TCRdb processed the 5' RACE reads anew with MiXCR; each CDR3 protein has one entry. The sample has 40,000 to 50,000 distinct CDR3 sequences; 5% to 6% are singletons. This receptor was taken from an adult who was a healthcare worker with PCR-confirmed SARS-CoV-2 infection or an uninfected control (not recorded which). The V call is TRBV30, the J call TRBJ2-7; D ambiguous. The sample consisted of whole blood, taken at baseline. In DNA, the CDR3 is TGTGCCTGGAGTGTAGTAGAGAGCTCCTACGAGCAGTACTTC. Translating it yields CAWSVVESSYEQYF.